Presented here are 9 T cell receptor beta chains from one specimen sequenced in a study of T cell changes during pregnancy in multiple sclerosis. Produced via immunoSEQ multiplex PCR; TCRdb's table is partial and in-frame only. The table lists about 79,000 clones, just under 95% of them singletons. The specimen comprised peripheral blood, sampled in the second trimester of pregnancy. The receptor set was obtained from a female donor in good health, enrolled as a control in a pregnancy study.

The rearrangement joins TRBV5-1 to TRBJ2-4, with 7 bases identical to TRBD2. The J segment lost 2 bases and the V segment lost 4 bases, leaving 9 bases of the junction unmatched. The CDR3 sequence is 16 residues long. From germline, CDR1 is SGHRS and CDR2 YFSETQ. The CDR3 spells CASSPSSGATKNIQYF. CDR3 nucleotide sequence: TGCGCCAGCAGCCCCTCCAGCGGGGCTACCAAAAACATTCAGTACTTC. The full variable domain, its missing parts supplied by reference TRBV5-1 and TRBJ2-4, is KAGVTQTPRYLIKTRGQQVTLSCSPISGHRSVSWYQQTPGQGLQFLFEYFSETQRNKGNFPGRFSGRQFSNSRSEMNVSTLELGDSALYLCASSPSSGATKNIQYFGAGTRLSVL.

The gene calls are TRBV25-1 and TRBJ2-2, with 7 positions matching TRBD1. J lost 1 base, V lost 2 bases, and 1 base had no gene match. Germline V gene sequence: CDR1 MGHDK, CDR2 SYGVNS. The CDR3 consists of 15 residues. The CDR3 loop reads CASSEHRGNTGELFF. DNA of the CDR3: TGTGCCAGCAGTGAACACAGGGGGAACACCGGGGAGCTGTTTTTT.

This chain uses TRBV14 with TRBJ1-2; tentatively, D is TRBD1 (5 bases). This CDR3 is 15 amino acids long. The V and J ends lost 0 bases and 8 bases respectively, with 16 bases between them. Per germline, CDR1 SGHDN and CDR2 FVKESK. CDR3 coding DNA: TGTGCCAGCAGCCAAGATTCGCTCACTCGGGGGGGCTACACCTTC. It yields the protein CASSQDSLTRGGYTF.

As concerns this clone: The limits of the CDR3 on the DNA are not certain, so only TCRdb's listed CDR3 is given. The chain couples TRBV19 to TRBJ2-7; the table assigns TRBD1, which was not confirmed against the DNA. Inclusive of both ends, the CDR3 amounts to 13 amino acids. Germline V CDR1 and CDR2: LNHDA, SQIVND (reference sequence). The CDR3 sequence: CASSILANYEQYF.

V is TRBV5-6 and J is TRBJ2-1; 14 bases agree with TRBD2. Germline CDR1 is SGHDT and CDR2 is YYEEEE. The CDR3 totals 16 residues. J lost 4 bases, V lost 4 bases, and 4 bases had no gene match. The CDR3 nucleotides read TGTGCCAGCAGCATGGGACTAGCGGGGGATTACAATGAGCAGTTCTTC. Translating it yields CASSMGLAGDYNEQFF.

The genes are TRBV30 and TRBJ1-5; a possible D gene is TRBD1 (6 bases). Trimming cost V 3 bases and J 1 base, with 10 bases left between them. Germline lookup yields CDR1 GTSNPN and CDR2 SVGIG (reference sequence). The length of the CDR3 is 14 residues. In DNA form, the CDR3 reads TGTGCCTGGAGACAGGGTGAGAGCAATCAGCCCCAGCATTTT. Translation: CAWRQGESNQPQHF.

The chain is built from TRBV5-4 and TRBJ2-1; possibly TRBD2 for D (5 bases). CDR3 length: 13 amino acids. Germline V lookup: CDR1 SGHNT, CDR2 YYREEE (reference sequence). V was cut by 0 bases and J by 6 bases, with 7 bases left in between. DNA for the CDR3: TGTGCCAGCAGCTTGGCTAGCCCCAATGAGCAGTTCTTC. Translating gives CASSLASPNEQFF. The whole variable domain, remainder taken from reference TRBV5-4 and TRBJ2-1, is ETGVTQSPTHLIKTRGQQVTLRCSSQSGHNTVSWYQQALGQGPQFIFQYYREEENGRGNFPPRFSGLQFPNYSSELNVNALELDDSALYLCASSLASPNEQFFGPGTRLTVL.

The chain is built from TRBV5-8 and TRBJ2-7; the D gene is possibly TRBD2 (5 bases). V was shortened by 2 bases and J by 2 bases, with 14 bases between the two germline ends. Germline V CDR1 and CDR2: SGHTS, YDEGEE. The CDR3 runs 15 residues. Written as DNA, the CDR3 is TGTGCCAGCAGCTTCTCCGGGAATCTACCCTACGAGCAGTACTTC. Encoded protein: CASSFSGNLPYEQYF.

V is TRBV30 and J is TRBJ1-1; D uncertain. The CDR3 runs to 15 residues. The germline CDR1 and CDR2 sequences are GTSNPN and SVGIG (reference sequence). The V and J ends lost 1 base and 1 base respectively, with 13 bases between them. The CDR3 region has the DNA TGTGCCTGGAGTGAGGCGCCGGGATGGAACACTGAAGCTTTCTTT. This sequence encodes CAWSEAPGWNTEAFF.